These 20 T cell receptor beta chains originate from one sample sequenced in a study of T cell responses to AZD1222 COVID-19 vaccine. TCRdb keeps only in-frame clones here, not all; method: immunoSEQ multiplex PCR. The table records about 120,000 clones, approximately 86% of them present only once. Specimen: peripheral blood, collected 28 days after the second AZD1222 dose. These TCRs come from an adult who received the AZD1222 COVID-19 vaccine.

The chain is built from TRBV28 and TRBJ1-1; TRBD1 is a possible D gene (5 bases). Deletions cut 6 bases from V and 6 bases from J, with 8 bases between. From germline, CDR1 is MDHEN and CDR2 SYDVKM. CDR3 size: 11 residues. CDR3 amino acids: CASSGGSEAFF. CDR3 in DNA: TGTGCCAGCAGCGGGGGTTCTGAAGCTTTCTTT.

This clone was recorded a few times. The chain joins TRBV6-2 or TRBV6-3 to TRBJ2-2, with TRBD1 as a possible D gene (5 bases). Germline V gene sequence: CDR1 MNHEY, CDR2 SVGEGT. The germline V and J ends were trimmed by 5 bases and 5 bases, with 12 bases remaining between them. CDR3 length: 14 residues. The chain's CDR3 is CASSTYQGTGELFF. The CDR3, as DNA: TGTGCCAGCAGTACCTATCAGGGTACCGGGGAGCTGTTTTTT.

The V call is TRBV7-2, the J call TRBJ2-1, with no clear D. This CDR3 has 15 residues. CDR1 and CDR2 (germline): SGHTA, FQGNSA. With 2 bases removed from V and 3 bases from J, the gap between germline ends came to 11 bases. CDR3 residues: CASSLSGEVYNEQFF. The CDR3 DNA reads as TGTGCCAGCAGCTTATCTGGGGAAGTCTACAATGAGCAGTTCTTC. The full variable domain, in which reference TRBV7-2 and TRBJ2-1 provide the parts outside the CDR3, is GAGVSQSPSNKVTEKGKDVELRCDPISGHTALYWYRQSLGQGLEFLIYFQGNSAPDKSGLPSDRFSAERTGGSVSTLTIQRTQQEDSAVYLCASSLSGEVYNEQFFGPGTRLTVL.

This clone came up once. The chain combines TRBV7-3 with TRBJ2-2; possibly TRBD2 for D (6 bases). Germline V gives CDR1 SGHTA, CDR2 FQGTGA. The CDR3 has 14 amino acids. Trimming took 7 bases from V and 4 from J, leaving 13 bases between them. CDR3 DNA: TGTGCCAGCACTATTACCGGGGGCACCGGGGAGCTGTTTTTT. Translation: CASTITGGTGELFF.

This clone has a handful of counts. The chain employs TRBV3-1 (or the pseudogene TRBV3-2) and TRBJ2-3; TRBD2 is a possible D gene (6 bases). In germline, CDR1 is LGHDT, CDR2 YNNKEL (reference sequence). Deletions cut 2 bases from V and 6 bases from J, with 12 bases between. The CDR3 runs to 14 residues. As DNA, the CDR3 is TGTGCCAGCAGCCAAATTGGGAGGCCGGATACGCAGTATTTT. Its translation: CASSQIGRPDTQYF.

The chain uses TRBV4-1 and TRBJ1-1; TRBD1 aligns across 7 bases. The CDR3 runs 14 residues. CDR1 is MGHRA, CDR2 YSYEKL, per germline. V lost 4 bases to trimming and J lost 4 bases; unmatched junction nucleotides: 6. CDR3 loop: CASSRQQGSTEAFF. The DNA for the CDR3 is TGCGCCAGCAGCCGGCAACAGGGGTCCACTGAAGCTTTCTTT.

The chain joins TRBV12-3 or TRBV12-4 to TRBJ2-1; D not certain. Trimming took off 4 bases at V and 4 bases at J, with 5 bases between the two ends. The CDR3 contains 12 residues. The CDR3 region is CASSSAYNEQFF. In nucleotides, the CDR3 is TGTGCCAGCAGTTCCGCATACAATGAGCAGTTCTTC.

A word on this clone: The same CDR3 also results from other DNA sequences found in this sample. The V and J genes are TRBV5-4 and TRBJ1-1; 12 bases are shared with TRBD1. This CDR3 is 16 amino acids long. V dropped 3 bases and J dropped 1; count of bases not matched to a gene: 4. Germline V gives CDR1 SGHNT, CDR2 YYREEE (reference sequence). The CDR3 nucleotides read TGTGCCAGCAGCTCGGGACAGGGGGCTAGGAACACTGAAGCTTTCTTT. Translation gives CASSSGQGARNTEAFF.

This chain uses TRBV3-1 (or the pseudogene TRBV3-2) with TRBJ1-2; no clear D. The V end lost 4 bases, the J end lost 6 bases, and 6 bases lay between the germline ends. This CDR3 is built from 11 residues. Germline CDR1 and CDR2: LGHDT and YNNKEL (reference sequence). The DNA for the CDR3 is TGTGCCAGCAGCCGCGGGGATGGCTACACCTTC. It encodes CASSRGDGYTF.

The gene calls are TRBV2 and TRBJ2-3; 8 bases fit TRBD2. CDR3 length: 14 amino acids. Trimming took 4 bases from V and 3 from J; bases not matched to a gene: 3. Germline CDR1 reads SNHLY; CDR2 reads FYNNEI. Here the CDR3 reads CASSVSGVTDTQYF. The CDR3 DNA reads TGTGCCAGCAGTGTTAGCGGGGTAACAGATACGCAGTATTTT.

The chain uses TRBV4-1 and TRBJ2-7, with 11 bases that match TRBD2. CDR1 and CDR2 from the germline V gene are MGHRA and YSYEKL. The CDR3 extends over 15 amino acids. V trimming: 6 bases; J trimming: 3 bases; junction bases outside the gene matches: 7. CDR3 DNA sequence: TGCGCCAGCAGTCTACTAGCGGGGGTACTCTACGAGCAGTACTTC. It yields the protein CASSLLAGVLYEQYF.

The rearrangement joins TRBV11-1 to TRBJ2-3, with TRBD2 identical over 14 bases. Germline V gene lookup returns CDR1 SGHAT and CDR2 FQDESV (reference sequence). V shed 7 bases, J shed 4 bases, and the junction held 7 bases outside the gene matches. The CDR3 sequence is 16 residues long. CDR3 protein: CASTVTSGGVADTQYF. CDR3 bases: TGTGCCAGCACCGTGACTAGCGGGGGGGTTGCAGATACGCAGTATTTT.

This clone came up once. The V gene is TRBV5-1, the J gene TRBJ2-3, with TRBD1 matching over 11 bases. V shed 3 bases and J 3 bases; nucleotides not matched to a gene: 3. This CDR3 has 15 amino acids. Germline lookup yields CDR1 SGHRS and CDR2 YFSETQ. CDR3 DNA sequence: TGCGCCAGCAGCTACGGACAGGGGGCTACAGATACGCAGTATTTT. Translating gives CASSYGQGATDTQYF.

The rearrangement links TRBV10-3 to TRBJ1-2; 8 bases agree with TRBD1. The ends lost 5 bases at V and 4 bases at J; junction bases unmatched: 3. Germline-derived CDR1 and CDR2 are ENHRY and SYGVKD. This CDR3 spans 13 amino acids. The CDR3 region is CAISPGTGYGYTF. The CDR3 bases are TGTGCCATCAGTCCAGGGACAGGCTATGGCTACACCTTC.

The table lists this clone with a count of one. The chain combines TRBV7-8 with TRBJ1-2, with D possibly being TRBD1 (6 bases). Deletions cut 5 bases from V and 8 bases from J, with 18 bases between. Looked up from germline, CDR1 is SGHVS and CDR2 is FQNEAQ. The CDR3 has 14 residues. The CDR3 region is CASSPNRGTLGYTF. The CDR3 DNA is TGTGCCAGCAGCCCTAACCGCGGGACATTAGGCTACACCTTC. The whole variable domain, remainder taken from reference TRBV7-8 and TRBJ1-2, is GAGVSQSPRYKVAKRGQDVALRCDPISGHVSLFWYQQALGQGPEFLTYFQNEAQLDKSGLPSDRFFAERPEGSVSTLKIQRTQQEDSAVYLCASSPNRGTLGYTFGSGTRLTVV.

This chain joins TRBV18 and TRBJ2-7; the D is unclear. V lost 1 base and J 5 bases, leaving 12 bases between the germline ends. The CDR3 runs to 14 residues. From germline, CDR1 is KGHSH and CDR2 LQKENI. The CDR3: CASSPLSPPDEQYF. Written as DNA, the CDR3 is TGTGCCAGCTCACCACTTAGTCCTCCTGACGAGCAGTACTTC.

The chain uses TRBV5-1 and TRBJ2-5; TRBD1 agrees at 8 bases. Germline CDR1 SGHRS, CDR2 YFSETQ. V dropped 1 base and J dropped 0; count of bases not matched to a gene: 2. This CDR3 has 15 amino acids. This CDR3 reads CASSLSDRDQETQYF. The CDR3 DNA follows: TGCGCCAGCAGCTTGTCGGACAGGGACCAAGAGACCCAGTACTTC.

The DNA for the CDR3 is TGTGCCAGCAGTTACTCTTCAGGGGGAAATGAAAAACTGTTTTTT. Its translation: CASSYSSGGNEKLFF. The chain uses TRBV6-5 and TRBJ1-4, with 7 positions matching TRBD1. J lost 5 bases, V lost 0 bases, and 3 bases had no gene match. This CDR3 has 15 residues. Germline CDR1 MNHEY, CDR2 SVGAGI.

This sequence joins TRBV6-1 and TRBJ1-1; D is undetermined. V was clipped by 2 bases and J by 1 base, with 11 bases between them. CDR3 size: 15 residues. Germline CDR1 and CDR2: MNHNS and SASEGT. The CDR3 DNA follows: TGTGCCAGCAGTGAAACTGTTGTTCGGAACACTGAAGCTTTCTTT. Translating it yields CASSETVVRNTEAFF.

The rearrangement joins TRBV11-2 to TRBJ2-1; D is perhaps TRBD2 (5 bases). Germline CDR1 reads SGHAT; CDR2 reads FQNNGV. CDR3 length: 17 residues. Trimming took 1 base from V and 2 from J, leaving 15 bases between them. CDR3 region: CASSLVGRVHTYNEQFF. The CDR3 DNA reads TGTGCCAGCAGCTTAGTTGGGCGGGTACACACCTACAATGAGCAGTTCTTC.